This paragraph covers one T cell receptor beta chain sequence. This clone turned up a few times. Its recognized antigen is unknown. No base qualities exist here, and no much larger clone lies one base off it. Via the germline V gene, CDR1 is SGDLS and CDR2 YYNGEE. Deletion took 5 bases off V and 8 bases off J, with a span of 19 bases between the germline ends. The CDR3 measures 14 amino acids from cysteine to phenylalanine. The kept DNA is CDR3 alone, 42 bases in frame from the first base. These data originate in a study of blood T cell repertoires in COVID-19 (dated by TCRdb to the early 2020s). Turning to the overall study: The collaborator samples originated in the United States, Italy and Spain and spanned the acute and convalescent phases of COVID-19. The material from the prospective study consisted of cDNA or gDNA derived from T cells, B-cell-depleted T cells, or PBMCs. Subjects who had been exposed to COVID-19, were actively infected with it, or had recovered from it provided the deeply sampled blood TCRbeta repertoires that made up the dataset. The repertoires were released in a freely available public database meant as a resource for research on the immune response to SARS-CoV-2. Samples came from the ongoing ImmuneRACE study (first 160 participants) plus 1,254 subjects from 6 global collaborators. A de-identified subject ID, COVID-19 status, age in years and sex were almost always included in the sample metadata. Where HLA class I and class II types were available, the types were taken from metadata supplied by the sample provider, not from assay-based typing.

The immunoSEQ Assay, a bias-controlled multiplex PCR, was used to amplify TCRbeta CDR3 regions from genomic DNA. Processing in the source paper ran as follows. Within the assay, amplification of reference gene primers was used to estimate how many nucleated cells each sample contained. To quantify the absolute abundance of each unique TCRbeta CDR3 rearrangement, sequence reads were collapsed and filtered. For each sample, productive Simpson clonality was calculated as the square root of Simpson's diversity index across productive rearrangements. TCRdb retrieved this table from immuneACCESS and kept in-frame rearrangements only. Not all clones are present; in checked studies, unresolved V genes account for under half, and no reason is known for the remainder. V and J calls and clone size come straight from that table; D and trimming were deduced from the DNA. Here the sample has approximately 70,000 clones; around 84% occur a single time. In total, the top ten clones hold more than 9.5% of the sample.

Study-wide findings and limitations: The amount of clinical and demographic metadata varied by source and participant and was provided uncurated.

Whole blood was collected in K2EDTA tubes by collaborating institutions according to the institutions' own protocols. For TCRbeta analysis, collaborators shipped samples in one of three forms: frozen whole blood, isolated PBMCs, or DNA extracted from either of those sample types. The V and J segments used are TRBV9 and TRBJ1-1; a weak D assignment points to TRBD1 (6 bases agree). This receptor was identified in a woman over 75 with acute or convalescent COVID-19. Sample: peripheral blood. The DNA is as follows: TGTGCCAGCAGTCCAGGGGAGGGACCTGAAGAAGCTTTCTTT. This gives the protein CASSPGEGPEEAFF.